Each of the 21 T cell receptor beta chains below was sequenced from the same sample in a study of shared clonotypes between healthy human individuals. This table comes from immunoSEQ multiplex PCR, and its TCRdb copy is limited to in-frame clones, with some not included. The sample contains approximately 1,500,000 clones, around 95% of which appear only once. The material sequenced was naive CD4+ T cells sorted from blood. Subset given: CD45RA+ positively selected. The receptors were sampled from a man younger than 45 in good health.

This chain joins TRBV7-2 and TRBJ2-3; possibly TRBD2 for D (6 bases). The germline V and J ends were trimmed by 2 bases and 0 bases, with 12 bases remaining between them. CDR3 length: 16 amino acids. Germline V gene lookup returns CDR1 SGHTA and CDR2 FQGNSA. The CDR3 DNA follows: TGTGCCAGCAGCTTACTTGGCGGGACTAGCACAGATACGCAGTATTTT. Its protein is CASSLLGGTSTDTQYF.

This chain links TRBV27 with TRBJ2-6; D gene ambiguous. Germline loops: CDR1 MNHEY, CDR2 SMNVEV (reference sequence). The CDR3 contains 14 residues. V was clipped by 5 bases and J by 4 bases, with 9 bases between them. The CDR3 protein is CASSPRTGANVLTF. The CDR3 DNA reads TGTGCCAGCAGTCCGCGCACGGGGGCCAACGTCCTGACTTTC.

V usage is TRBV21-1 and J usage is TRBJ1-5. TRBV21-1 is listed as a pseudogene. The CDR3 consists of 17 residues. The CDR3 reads CASSKVSGEYSNQPQHF. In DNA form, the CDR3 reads TGTGCCAGCAGCAAAGTTTCCGGAGAGTATAGCAATCAGCCCCAGCATTTT.

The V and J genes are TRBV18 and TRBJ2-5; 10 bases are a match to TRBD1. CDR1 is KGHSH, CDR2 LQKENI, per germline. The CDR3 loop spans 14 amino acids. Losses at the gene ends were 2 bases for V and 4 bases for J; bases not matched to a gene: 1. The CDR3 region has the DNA TGTGCCAGCTCACCAGGGACAGGGGTAGAGACCCAGTACTTC. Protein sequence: CASSPGTGVETQYF.

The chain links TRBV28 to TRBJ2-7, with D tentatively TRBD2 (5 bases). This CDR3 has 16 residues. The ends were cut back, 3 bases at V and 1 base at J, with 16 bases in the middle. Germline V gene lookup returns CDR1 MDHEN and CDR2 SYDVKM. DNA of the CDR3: TGTGCCAGCAGTTTCAGTTGGGAGACTTCTTCCTACGAGCAGTACTTC. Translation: CASSFSWETSSYEQYF.

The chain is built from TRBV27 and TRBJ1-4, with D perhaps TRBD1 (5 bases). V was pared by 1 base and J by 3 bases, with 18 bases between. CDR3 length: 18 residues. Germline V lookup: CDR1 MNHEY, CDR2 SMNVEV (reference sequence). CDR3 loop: CASSLYRPGGDPNEKLFF. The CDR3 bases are TGTGCCAGCAGTTTATATCGCCCCGGGGGGGATCCTAATGAAAAACTGTTTTTT.

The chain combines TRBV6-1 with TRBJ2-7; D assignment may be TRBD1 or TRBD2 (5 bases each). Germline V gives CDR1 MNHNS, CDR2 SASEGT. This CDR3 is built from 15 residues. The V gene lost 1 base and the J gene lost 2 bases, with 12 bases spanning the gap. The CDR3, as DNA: TGTGCCAGCAGTGAAGGGTGGGGACCGACCTACGAGCAGTACTTC. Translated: CASSEGWGPTYEQYF.

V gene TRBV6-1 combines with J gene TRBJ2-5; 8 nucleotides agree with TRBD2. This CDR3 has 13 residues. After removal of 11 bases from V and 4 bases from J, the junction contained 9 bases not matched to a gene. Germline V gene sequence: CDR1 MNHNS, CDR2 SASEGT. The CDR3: CAGLAGPTETQYF. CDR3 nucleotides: TGTGCCGGTCTAGCGGGTCCCACAGAGACCCAGTACTTC.

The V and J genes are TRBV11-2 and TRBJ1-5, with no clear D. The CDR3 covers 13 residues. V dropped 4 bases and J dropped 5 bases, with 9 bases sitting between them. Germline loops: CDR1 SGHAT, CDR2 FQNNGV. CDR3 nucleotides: TGTGCCAGCAGCTCGTGGAGGGATCAGCCCCAGCATTTT. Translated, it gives CASSSWRDQPQHF. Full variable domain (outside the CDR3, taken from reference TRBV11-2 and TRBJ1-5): EAGVAQSPRYKIIEKRQSVAFWCNPISGHATLYWYQQILGQGPKLLIQFQNNGVVDDSQLPKDRFSAERLKGVDSTLKIQPAKLEDSAVYLCASSSWRDQPQHFGDGTRLSIL.

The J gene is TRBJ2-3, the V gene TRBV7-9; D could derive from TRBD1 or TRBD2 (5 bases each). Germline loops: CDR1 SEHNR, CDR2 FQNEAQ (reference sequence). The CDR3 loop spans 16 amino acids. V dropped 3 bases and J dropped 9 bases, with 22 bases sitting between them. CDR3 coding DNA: TGTGCCAGCAGCTTTGAGGGACCCCTCCGGCGGAGCACGCAGTATTTT. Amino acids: CASSFEGPLRRSTQYF.

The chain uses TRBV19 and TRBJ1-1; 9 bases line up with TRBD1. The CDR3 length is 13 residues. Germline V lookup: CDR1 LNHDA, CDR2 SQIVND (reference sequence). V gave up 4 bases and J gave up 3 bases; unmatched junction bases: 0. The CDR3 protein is CASSRDRDTEAFF. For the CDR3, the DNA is TGTGCCAGTAGTAGGGACAGGGACACTGAAGCTTTCTTT.

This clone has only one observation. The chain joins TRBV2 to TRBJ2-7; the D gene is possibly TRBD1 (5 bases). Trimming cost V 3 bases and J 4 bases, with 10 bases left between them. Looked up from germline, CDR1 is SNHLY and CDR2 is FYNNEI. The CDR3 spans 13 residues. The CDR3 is CASSELRGYEQYF. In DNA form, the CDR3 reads TGTGCCAGCAGTGAGCTTAGGGGTTACGAGCAGTACTTC.

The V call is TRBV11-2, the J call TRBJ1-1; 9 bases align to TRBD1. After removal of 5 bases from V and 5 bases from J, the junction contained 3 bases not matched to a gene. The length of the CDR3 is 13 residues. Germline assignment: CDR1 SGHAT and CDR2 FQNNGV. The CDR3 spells CASSRQGETEAFF. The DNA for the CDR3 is TGTGCCAGCAGCCGACAGGGGGAGACTGAAGCTTTCTTT.

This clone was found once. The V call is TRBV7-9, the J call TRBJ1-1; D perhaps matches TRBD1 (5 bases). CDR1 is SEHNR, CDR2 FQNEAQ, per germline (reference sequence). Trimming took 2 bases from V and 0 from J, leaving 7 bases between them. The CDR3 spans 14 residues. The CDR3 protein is CASSLPGLNTEAFF. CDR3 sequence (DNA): TGTGCCAGCAGCTTACCAGGGCTGAACACTGAAGCTTTCTTT.

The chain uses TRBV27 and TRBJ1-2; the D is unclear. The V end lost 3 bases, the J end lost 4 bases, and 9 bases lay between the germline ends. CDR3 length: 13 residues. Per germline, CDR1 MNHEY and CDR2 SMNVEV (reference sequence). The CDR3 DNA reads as TGTGCCAGCAGTTTCCGGGGAGGCTATGGCTACACCTTC. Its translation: CASSFRGGYGYTF.

CDR3 DNA: TGTGCCAGCAGCGCCGGGACAGGGTCCTATGGCTACACCTTC. Protein: CASSAGTGSYGYTF. The V and J genes are TRBV6-4 and TRBJ1-2, with 9 bases lining up with TRBD1. The J segment lost 4 bases and the V segment lost 6 bases, leaving 6 bases of the junction unmatched. This CDR3 has 14 residues. The germline CDR1 and CDR2 sequences are MRHNA and SNTAGT.

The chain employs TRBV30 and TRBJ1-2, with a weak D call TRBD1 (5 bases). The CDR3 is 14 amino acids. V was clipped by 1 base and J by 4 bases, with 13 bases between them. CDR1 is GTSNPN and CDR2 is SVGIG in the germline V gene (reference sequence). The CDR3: CAWSGVTAAYGYTF. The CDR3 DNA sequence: TGTGCCTGGAGTGGGGTGACAGCGGCCTATGGCTACACCTTC.

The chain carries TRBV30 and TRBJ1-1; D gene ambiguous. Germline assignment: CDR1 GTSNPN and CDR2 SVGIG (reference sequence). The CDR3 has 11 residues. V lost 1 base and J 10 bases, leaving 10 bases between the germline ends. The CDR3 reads CAWSDGVGAFF. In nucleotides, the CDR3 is TGTGCCTGGAGTGATGGGGTTGGAGCTTTCTTT.

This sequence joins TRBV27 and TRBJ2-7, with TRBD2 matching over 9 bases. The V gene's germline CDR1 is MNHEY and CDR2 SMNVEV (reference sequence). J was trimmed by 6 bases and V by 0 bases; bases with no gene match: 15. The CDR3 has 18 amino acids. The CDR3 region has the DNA TGTGCCAGCAGTTTATCGATGACAGGCCCGGGACTAGCATCCGAGCAGTACTTC. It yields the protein CASSLSMTGPGLASEQYF.

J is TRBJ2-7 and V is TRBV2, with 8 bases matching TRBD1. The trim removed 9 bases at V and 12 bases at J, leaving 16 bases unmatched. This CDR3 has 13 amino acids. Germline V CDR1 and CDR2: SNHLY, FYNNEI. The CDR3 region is CASDGQGKAWPYF. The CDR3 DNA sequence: TGTGCCAGTGATGGACAGGGAAAAGCCTGGCCGTACTTC. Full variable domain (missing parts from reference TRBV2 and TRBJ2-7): EPEVTQTPSHQVTQMGQEVILRCVPISNHLYFYWYRQILGQKVEFLVSFYNNEISEKSEIFDDQFSVERPDGSNFTLKIRSTKLEDSAMYFCASDGQGKAWPYFGPGTRLTVT.

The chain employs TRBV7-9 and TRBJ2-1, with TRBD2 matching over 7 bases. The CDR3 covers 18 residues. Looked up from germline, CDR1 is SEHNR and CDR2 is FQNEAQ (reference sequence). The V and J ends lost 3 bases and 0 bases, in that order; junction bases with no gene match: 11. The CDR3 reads CASSFPSGDQSSYNEQFF. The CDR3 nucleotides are TGTGCCAGCAGCTTTCCTAGCGGAGACCAAAGCTCCTACAATGAGCAGTTCTTC.